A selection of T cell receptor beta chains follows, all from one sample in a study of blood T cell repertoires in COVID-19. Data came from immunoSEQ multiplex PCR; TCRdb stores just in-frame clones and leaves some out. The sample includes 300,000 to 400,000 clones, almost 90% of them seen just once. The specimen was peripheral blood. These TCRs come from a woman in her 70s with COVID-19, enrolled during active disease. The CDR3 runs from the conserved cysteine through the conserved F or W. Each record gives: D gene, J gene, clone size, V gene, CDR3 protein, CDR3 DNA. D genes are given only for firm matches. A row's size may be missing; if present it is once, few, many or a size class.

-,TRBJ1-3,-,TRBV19,CASSLGATSAGNTIYF,TGTGCCAGTAGTCTTGGGGCCACTTCGGCTGGAAACACCATATATTTT
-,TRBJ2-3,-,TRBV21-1,CASSKILSSDTQYF,TGTGCCAGCAGCAAAATTCTATCTTCTGATACGCAGTATTTT
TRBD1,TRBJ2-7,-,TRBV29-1,CSARQGFYEQYF,TGCAGCGCAAGACAGGGGTTCTACGAGCAGTACTTC
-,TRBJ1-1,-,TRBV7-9,CASSHRLETEAFF,TGTGCCAGCAGCCACAGGCTGGAGACTGAAGCTTTCTTT
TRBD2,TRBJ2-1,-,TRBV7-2,CASSLIGGGDNEQFF,TGTGCCAGCAGCTTAATTGGCGGGGGGGACAATGAGCAGTTCTTC
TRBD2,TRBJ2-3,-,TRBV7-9,CASSLPPHGTRLTDTQYF,TGTGCCAGCAGCTTACCGCCCCATGGGACTAGACTCACAGATACGCAGTATTTT
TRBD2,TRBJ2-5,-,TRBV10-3,CAISESGRDYQETQYF,TGTGCCATCAGTGAGTCGGGGCGGGACTATCAAGAGACCCAGTACTTC
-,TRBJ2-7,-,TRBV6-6,CASTKAEGYEQYF,TGTGCCAGCACCAAAGCGGAGGGATACGAGCAGTACTTC
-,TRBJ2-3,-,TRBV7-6,CASSLRGGIPTLADTQYF,TGTGCCAGCAGCTTAAGGGGGGGCATCCCCACCCTCGCAGATACGCAGTATTTT
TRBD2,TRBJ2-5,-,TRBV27,CASSRGLATETQYF,TGTGCCAGCAGTCGCGGACTAGCGACGGAGACCCAGTACTTC
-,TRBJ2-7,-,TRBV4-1,CASSQKDSYEQYF,TGCGCCAGCAGCCAAAAGGACTCATACGAGCAGTACTTC
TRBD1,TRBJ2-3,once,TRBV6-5,CASSYSDRLTDTQYF,TGTGCCAGCAGTTACTCGGACAGGCTCACAGATACGCAGTATTTT
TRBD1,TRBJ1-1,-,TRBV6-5,CASSATGGVMTEAFF,TGTGCCAGCAGCGCAACAGGGGGAGTAATGACTGAAGCTTTCTTT
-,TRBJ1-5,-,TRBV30,CAWSVAGVFNQPQHF,TGTGCCTGGAGTGTGGCAGGGGTCTTCAATCAGCCCCAGCATTTT
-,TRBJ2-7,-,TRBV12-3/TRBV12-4,CASSLGRMQYF,TGTGCCAGCAGTTTAGGGAGAATGCAGTACTTC
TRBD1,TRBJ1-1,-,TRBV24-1,CATSEKYRDRGLRGTEAFF,TGTGCCACCAGTGAAAAATACCGGGACAGGGGGTTGAGGGGCACTGAAGCTTTCTTT
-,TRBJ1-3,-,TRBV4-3,CASSQEGQRGNTIYF,TGCGCCAGCAGCCAAGAGGGACAAAGAGGAAACACCATATATTTT
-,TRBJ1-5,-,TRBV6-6,CASSYLDSNQPQHF,TGTGCCAGCAGTTACCTAGACAGTAATCAGCCCCAGCATTTT
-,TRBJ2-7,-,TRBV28,CASDGAAGEQYF,TGTGCCAGTGATGGGGCAGCTGGCGAGCAGTACTTC
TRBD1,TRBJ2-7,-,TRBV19,CASRNLQGAGEQYF,TGTGCCAGTAGGAATTTGCAGGGGGCAGGGGAGCAGTACTTC
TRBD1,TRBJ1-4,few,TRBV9,CASSPAGQQNEKLFF,TGTGCCAGCAGCCCCGCGGGACAGCAAAATGAAAAACTGTTTTTT
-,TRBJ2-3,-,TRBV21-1,CASSKSLAGGSTDTQYF,TGTGCCAGCAGCAAAAGTCTAGCGGGGGGAAGCACAGATACGCAGTATTTT
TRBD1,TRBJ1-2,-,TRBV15,CATIPVTGANYGYTF,TGTGCCACCATCCCCGTGACAGGGGCTAACTATGGCTACACCTTC
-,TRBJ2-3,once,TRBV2,CASSESRNTDTQYF,TGTGCCAGCAGTGAATCCAGAAACACAGATACGCAGTATTTT
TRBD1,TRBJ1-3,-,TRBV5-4,CASSYQGAGNTIYF,TGTGCCAGCAGCTATCAGGGGGCCGGAAACACCATATATTTT
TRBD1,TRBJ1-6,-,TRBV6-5,CASSPWGTGQSPLHF,TGTGCCAGCAGTCCCTGGGGGACAGGTCAATCACCCCTCCACTTT
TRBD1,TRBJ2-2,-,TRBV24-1,CALQGDTGELFF,TGTGCCCTCCAGGGGGACACCGGGGAGCTGTTTTTT
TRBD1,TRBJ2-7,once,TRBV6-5,CASSRAGQGMYEQYF,TGTGCCAGCAGTCGCGCGGGACAGGGAATGTACGAGCAGTACTTC
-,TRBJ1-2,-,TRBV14,CASSQGPGHPWRGYTF,TGTGCCAGCAGCCAAGGACCGGGACACCCTTGGAGGGGCTACACCTTC
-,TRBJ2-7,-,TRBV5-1,CASSLAGKVAGYEQYF,TGCGCCAGCAGCTTGGCCGGGAAGGTGGCAGGTTACGAGCAGTACTTC
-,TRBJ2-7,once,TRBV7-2,CASSSLWGGNYEQYF,TGTGCCAGCAGCTCCCTATGGGGCGGCAATTACGAGCAGTACTTC
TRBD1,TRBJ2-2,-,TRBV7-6,CASSLTGVGELFF,TGTGCCAGCAGCCTAACAGGGGTCGGGGAGCTGTTTTTT
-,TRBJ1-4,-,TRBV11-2,CASSPFGGQDEKLFF,TGTGCCAGCAGCCCCTTCGGGGGGCAAGATGAAAAACTGTTTTTT
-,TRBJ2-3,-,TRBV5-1,CASSLGTITDTQYF,TGCGCCAGCAGCTTGGGGACAATCACAGATACGCAGTATTTT
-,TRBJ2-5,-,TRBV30,CAWSVLVDQYF,TGTGCCTGGAGTGTACTGGTAGACCAGTACTTC
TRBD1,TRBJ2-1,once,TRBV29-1,CSGGRQGAYNEQFF,TGCAGCGGTGGTAGACAGGGGGCCTACAATGAGCAGTTCTTC
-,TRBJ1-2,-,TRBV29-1,CSVVGGPLHHGYTF,TGCAGCGTTGTCGGGGGACCCCTACACCATGGCTACACCTTC
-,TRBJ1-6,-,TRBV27,CASSLYRAGQSSPLHF,TGTGCCAGCAGTTTATACAGGGCTGGGCAGAGTTCACCCCTCCACTTT